These 13 T cell receptor beta chains were sequenced from one sample in a study of PD-L1 blockade in urothelial cancer (dated by TCRdb to about 2017). Library preparation employed the immunoSEQ multiplex PCR assay. The immuneACCESS repertoire file appears here via TCRdb, limited to in-frame rearrangements. These files lack a portion of the clones; in checked studies, under half of the deficit traces to unresolved V genes, and the cause of the others is not known. Within this sample are 55,000 to 85,000 clones, with around nine tenths of them counted one time only. Around 3.3% of the sample lies in the top ten. The sequencing used PBMCs, collected around atezolizumab (anti-PD-L1) treatment. The source of these receptors is a man in his 60s with urothelial cancer.

V usage is TRBV5-1 and J usage is TRBJ1-2; the D is unclear. This CDR3 comprises 12 residues. Between the trimmed V and J ends, which lost 1 base and 11 bases, there was a span of 12 bases. Germline V gene lookup returns CDR1 SGHRS and CDR2 YFSETQ. The CDR3 DNA sequence: TGCGCCAGCAGCTTGCCAGGAAATAGTTACACCTTC. It codes for CASSLPGNSYTF.

J is TRBJ1-1 and V is TRBV11-2, with TRBD1 matching 8 bases. Looked up from germline, CDR1 is SGHAT and CDR2 is FQNNGV. V shed 5 bases and J 3 bases; nucleotides not matched to a gene: 8. The CDR3 length is 15 residues. DNA for the CDR3: TGTGCCAGCAGCCACAACAGGGGGACAGACACTGAAGCTTTCTTT. It codes for CASSHNRGTDTEAFF. Full variable domain (missing parts from reference TRBV11-2 and TRBJ1-1): EAGVAQSPRYKIIEKRQSVAFWCNPISGHATLYWYQQILGQGPKLLIQFQNNGVVDDSQLPKDRFSAERLKGVDSTLKIQPAKLEDSAVYLCASSHNRGTDTEAFFGQGTRLTVV.

The chain carries TRBV6-6 and TRBJ2-6; D may be TRBD2 (7 bases). Germline V gene sequence: CDR1 MNHNY, CDR2 SVGAGI (reference sequence). The CDR3 contains 16 residues. Deletions cut 0 bases from V and 4 bases from J, with 10 bases between. The CDR3 loop is CASSYSGGPGANVLTF. For the CDR3, the DNA is TGTGCCAGCAGTTACTCGGGGGGGCCCGGGGCCAACGTCCTGACTTTC.

The rearrangement joins TRBV14 to TRBJ1-4, with a possible D match to TRBD1 (6 bases). The V gene lost 1 base and the J gene lost 6 bases, with 15 bases spanning the gap. This CDR3 region has 16 residues. Germline-derived CDR1 and CDR2 are SGHDN and FVKESK. CDR3 in amino acids: CASSQASGTKYEKLFF. In DNA form, the CDR3 reads TGTGCCAGCAGCCAAGCTTCAGGGACAAAGTATGAAAAACTGTTTTTT.

The chain is built from TRBV19 and TRBJ1-1; a possible D gene is TRBD1 (5 bases). The CDR3 is made up of 15 amino acids. CDR1 is LNHDA and CDR2 is SQIVND in the germline V gene (reference sequence). V was trimmed by 7 bases and J by 8 bases, leaving 23 bases between them. CDR3 region: CASTHPLSGLSEAFF. CDR3 DNA: TGTGCCAGTACCCACCCCTTGTCAGGGCTTTCGGAAGCTTTCTTT.

The genes are TRBV6-6 and TRBJ1-4; the D is unclear. The germline V and J ends were trimmed by 2 bases and 0 bases, with 10 bases remaining between them. The CDR3 loop spans 16 amino acids. Germline V gene data show CDR1 as MNHNY and CDR2 as SVGAGI (reference sequence). As DNA, the CDR3 is TGTGCCAGCAGTTACGTCGGGATTGCAACTAATGAAAAACTGTTTTTT. Encoded protein: CASSYVGIATNEKLFF.

The chain recombines TRBV9 with TRBJ1-4; D is undetermined. V was shortened by 2 bases and J by 11 bases, with 13 bases between the two germline ends. Per germline, CDR1 SGDLS and CDR2 YYNGEE. The CDR3 sequence is 13 residues long. CDR3 in DNA: TGTGCCAGCAGCGTGGACTTAGTTGGGAAACTGTTTTTT. This encodes CASSVDLVGKLFF.

In its sample, this clone was seen once. This chain uses TRBV19 with TRBJ2-7; 10 bases map to TRBD1. CDR1 is LNHDA, CDR2 SQIVND, per germline (reference sequence). The CDR3 covers 15 residues. After removal of 8 bases from V and 6 bases from J, the junction contained 13 bases not matched to a gene. The CDR3 region is CASRYGDRGVGEQYF. DNA for the CDR3: TGTGCCAGTCGCTACGGGGACAGGGGAGTAGGCGAGCAGTACTTC.

The chain joins TRBV6-5 to TRBJ2-3; no clear D gene. The V gene lost 6 bases and the J gene lost 2 bases, with 9 bases spanning the gap. Per the germline V gene, CDR1 is MNHEY and CDR2 is SVGAGI. This CDR3 has 13 amino acids. In DNA form, the CDR3 reads TGTGCCAGCAGGCCCAGGCCCACAGATACGCAGTATTTT. It translates to CASRPRPTDTQYF.

This clone was found a few times. The chain has TRBV6-1 and TRBJ2-2, with D possibly being TRBD1 (6 bases). The V end was cut by 4 bases, the J end by 5 bases, with 17 bases between. CDR1 MNHNS and CDR2 SASEGT come from the germline V gene. This CDR3 comprises 16 residues. CDR3 nucleotide sequence: TGTGCCAGCAGTGGCCCAATGGGGGCGCGAACCGGGGAGCTGTTTTTT. This codes for CASSGPMGARTGELFF.

This rearrangement joins TRBV10-1 to TRBJ1-2, with a tentative D call TRBD1 (5 bases). The CDR3 sequence is 14 residues long. In germline, CDR1 is WNHNN, CDR2 SYGVQD (reference sequence). Deletions cut 2 bases from V and 0 bases from J, with 7 bases between. The CDR3 DNA follows: TGCGCCAGCAGTGAGGCGGGGCCTAACTATGGCTACACCTTC. Translation: CASSEAGPNYGYTF.

V and J are TRBV6-5 and TRBJ2-7; 9 bases agree with TRBD2. V lost 0 bases and J lost 2; bases outside the gene matches: 5. This CDR3 spans 16 amino acids. Germline V gives CDR1 MNHEY, CDR2 SVGAGI. CDR3 bases: TGTGCCAGCAGTTACTCGATTCTAGCGGGGCCCTACGAGCAGTACTTC. As protein: CASSYSILAGPYEQYF.

This rearrangement joins TRBV5-1 to TRBJ2-7, with 9 bases aligning to TRBD1. Unmatched junction bases numbered 10, after V lost 4 bases and J lost 2 bases. The germline CDR1 and CDR2 sequences are SGHRS and YFSETQ. This CDR3 comprises 16 residues. CDR3 protein: CASSKSQGASTYEQYF. The CDR3 coding sequence is TGCGCCAGCAGCAAGTCACAGGGGGCTAGCACCTACGAGCAGTACTTC.